Described below is a single TCR beta chain sequence and its context. Its antigen remains unidentified. Base qualities are missing; no much larger clone stands one base away. This sample also contains other DNA sequences that code for the same CDR3. Libraries were prepared through the immunoSEQ multiplex PCR assay. TCRdb took this table from immuneACCESS and kept in-frame rearrangements with V and J called. Such tables lack part of the clones; where checked against another copy, unresolved V genes explain under half of the gap, and the rest is unexplained. This sample has 50,000 to 60,000 clones in its table, and around nine tenths of those were observed once. The biggest ten clones account for 0.38% of the sample. This sample is part of a study of T cell changes during pregnancy in multiple sclerosis (dated by TCRdb to between 2017 and 2020). Context from the whole study: Changes in the T cell repertoire over the course of pregnancy were examined in this study in women with multiple sclerosis.

V has 3 bases trimmed and J has 4 bases trimmed; junction bases matching no gene number 7. The CDR3 runs 15 residues from the cysteine to the phenylalanine. Only the CDR3 region is kept as DNA, spanning 45 bases read in frame from base 1. CDR1 and CDR2 are drawn from the germline V gene: MNHNS, SASEGT. The chain is assembled from TRBV6-1 and TRBJ1-2; 8 central nucleotides agree with TRBD1. This receptor was identified in a female donor with multiple sclerosis, enrolled in a pregnancy study. The source material was CD4+ T cells from peripheral blood mononuclear cells, sampled in the third trimester of pregnancy. The DNA reads as follows: TGTGCCAGCAGTGAGTCAGGACAGGGTGGCTATGGCTACACCTTC. It translates as CASSESGQGGYGYTF.